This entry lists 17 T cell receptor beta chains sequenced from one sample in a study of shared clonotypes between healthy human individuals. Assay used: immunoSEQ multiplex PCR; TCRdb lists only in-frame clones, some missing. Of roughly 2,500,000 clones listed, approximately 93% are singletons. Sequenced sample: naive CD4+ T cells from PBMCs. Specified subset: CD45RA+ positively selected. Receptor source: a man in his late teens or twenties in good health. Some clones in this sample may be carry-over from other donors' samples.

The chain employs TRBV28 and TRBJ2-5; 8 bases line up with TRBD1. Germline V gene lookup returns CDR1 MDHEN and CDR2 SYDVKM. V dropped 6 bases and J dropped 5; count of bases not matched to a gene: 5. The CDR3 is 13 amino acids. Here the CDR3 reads CASRPGGAETQYF. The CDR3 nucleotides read TGTGCCAGCAGGCCAGGGGGCGCGGAGACCCAGTACTTC.

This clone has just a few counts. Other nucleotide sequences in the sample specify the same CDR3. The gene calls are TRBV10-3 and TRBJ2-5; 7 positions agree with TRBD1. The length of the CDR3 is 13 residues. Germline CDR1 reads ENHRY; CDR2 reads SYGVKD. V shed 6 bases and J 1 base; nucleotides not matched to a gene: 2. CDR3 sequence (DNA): TGTGCCATCAGAGGGACAGCCCAAGAGACCCAGTACTTC. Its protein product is CAIRGTAQETQYF.

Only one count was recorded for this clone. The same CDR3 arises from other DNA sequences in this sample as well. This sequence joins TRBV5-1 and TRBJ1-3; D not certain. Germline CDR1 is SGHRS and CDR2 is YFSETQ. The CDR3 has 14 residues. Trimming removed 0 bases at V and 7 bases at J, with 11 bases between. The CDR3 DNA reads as TGCGCCAGCAGCTTGGTGGGGTTGGGGAACACCATATATTTT. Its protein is CASSLVGLGNTIYF.

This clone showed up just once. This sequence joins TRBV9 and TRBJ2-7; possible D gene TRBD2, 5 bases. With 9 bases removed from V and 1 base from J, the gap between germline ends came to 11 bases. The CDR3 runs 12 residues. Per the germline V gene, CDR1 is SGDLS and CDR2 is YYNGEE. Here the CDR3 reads CATRTVSYEQYF. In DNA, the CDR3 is TGTGCCACCCGGACTGTATCCTACGAGCAGTACTTC.

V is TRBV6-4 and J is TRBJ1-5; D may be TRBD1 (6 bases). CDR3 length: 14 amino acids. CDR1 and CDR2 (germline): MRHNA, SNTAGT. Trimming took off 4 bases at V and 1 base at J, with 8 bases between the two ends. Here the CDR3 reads CASSGGQSNQPQHF. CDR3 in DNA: TGTGCCAGCAGTGGAGGACAGAGCAATCAGCCCCAGCATTTT.

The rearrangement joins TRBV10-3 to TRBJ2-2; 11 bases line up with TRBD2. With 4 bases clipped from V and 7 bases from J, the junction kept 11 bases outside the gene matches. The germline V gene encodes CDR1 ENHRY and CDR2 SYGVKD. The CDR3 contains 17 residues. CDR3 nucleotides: TGTGCCATCAGTGGAATACTAGCGGGAGAAGTGGGCGGGGAGCTGTTTTTT. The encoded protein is CAISGILAGEVGGELFF.

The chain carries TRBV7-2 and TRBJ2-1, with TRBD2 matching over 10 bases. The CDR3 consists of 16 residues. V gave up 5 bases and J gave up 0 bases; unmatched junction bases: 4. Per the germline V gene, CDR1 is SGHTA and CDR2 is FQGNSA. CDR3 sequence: CASSPLAGLSYNEQFF. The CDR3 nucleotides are TGTGCCAGCAGCCCACTAGCGGGGCTCTCCTACAATGAGCAGTTCTTC.

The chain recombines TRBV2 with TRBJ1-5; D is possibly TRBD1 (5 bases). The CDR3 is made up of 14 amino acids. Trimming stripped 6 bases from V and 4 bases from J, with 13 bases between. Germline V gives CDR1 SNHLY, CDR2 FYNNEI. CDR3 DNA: TGTGCCAGCAGGGGGGGGACCCCGAATCAGCCCCAGCATTTT. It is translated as CASRGGTPNQPQHF.

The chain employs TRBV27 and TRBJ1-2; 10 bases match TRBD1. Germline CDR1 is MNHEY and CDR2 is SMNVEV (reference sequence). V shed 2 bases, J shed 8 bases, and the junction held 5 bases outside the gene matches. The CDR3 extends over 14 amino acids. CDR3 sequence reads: CASSLMGQGRGYTF. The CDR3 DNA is TGTGCCAGCAGTTTAATGGGACAGGGGAGAGGCTACACCTTC.

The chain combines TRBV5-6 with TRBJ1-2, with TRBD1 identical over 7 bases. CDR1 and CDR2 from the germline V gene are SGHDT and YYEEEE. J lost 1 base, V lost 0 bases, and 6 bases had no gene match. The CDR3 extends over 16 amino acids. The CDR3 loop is CASSLAGGGFNYGYTF. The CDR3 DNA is TGTGCCAGCAGCTTGGCCGGAGGGGGCTTTAACTATGGCTACACCTTC.

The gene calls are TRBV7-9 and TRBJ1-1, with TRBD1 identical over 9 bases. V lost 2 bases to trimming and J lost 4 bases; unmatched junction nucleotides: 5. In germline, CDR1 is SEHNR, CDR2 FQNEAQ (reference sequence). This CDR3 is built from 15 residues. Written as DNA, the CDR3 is TGTGCCAGCAGCTTAAACAGGGGGCGGGTCACTGAAGCTTTCTTT. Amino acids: CASSLNRGRVTEAFF.

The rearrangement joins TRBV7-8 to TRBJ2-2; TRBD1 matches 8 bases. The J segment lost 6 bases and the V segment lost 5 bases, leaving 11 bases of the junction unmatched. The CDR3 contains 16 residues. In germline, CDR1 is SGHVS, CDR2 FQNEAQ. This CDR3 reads CASSPPDREFAGELFF. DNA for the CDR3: TGTGCCAGCAGCCCCCCGGACAGGGAGTTCGCCGGGGAGCTGTTTTTT.

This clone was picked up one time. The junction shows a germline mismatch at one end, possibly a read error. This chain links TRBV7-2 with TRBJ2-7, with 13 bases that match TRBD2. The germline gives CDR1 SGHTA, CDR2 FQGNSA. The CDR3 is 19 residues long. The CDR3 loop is CASSSNLGLAGYPSHEQYF. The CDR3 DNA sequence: TGTGCCAGCAGCTCCAACCTGGGACTAGCGGGATATCCCTCCCACGAGCAGTACTTC.

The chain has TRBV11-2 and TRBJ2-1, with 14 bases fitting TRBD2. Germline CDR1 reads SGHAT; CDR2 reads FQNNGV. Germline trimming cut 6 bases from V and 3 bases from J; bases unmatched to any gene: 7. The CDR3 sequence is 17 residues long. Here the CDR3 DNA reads TGTGCCAGCAGACAAAGACTAGCGGGAGGGATCTACAATGAGCAGTTCTTC. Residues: CASRQRLAGGIYNEQFF.

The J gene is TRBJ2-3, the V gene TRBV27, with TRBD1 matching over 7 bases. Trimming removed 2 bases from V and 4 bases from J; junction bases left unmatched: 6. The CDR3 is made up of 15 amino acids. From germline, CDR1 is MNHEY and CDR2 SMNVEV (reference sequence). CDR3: CASSLSKGAPDTQYF. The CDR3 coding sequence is TGTGCCAGCAGTTTAAGCAAGGGGGCTCCAGATACGCAGTATTTT.

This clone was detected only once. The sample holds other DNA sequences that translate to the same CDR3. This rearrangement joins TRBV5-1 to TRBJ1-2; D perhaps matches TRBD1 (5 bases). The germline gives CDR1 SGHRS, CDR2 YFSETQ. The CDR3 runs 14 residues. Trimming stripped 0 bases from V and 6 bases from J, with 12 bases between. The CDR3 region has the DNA TGCGCCAGCAGCTTGGGTCAGGGTGGTGATGGCTACACCTTC. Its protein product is CASSLGQGGDGYTF.

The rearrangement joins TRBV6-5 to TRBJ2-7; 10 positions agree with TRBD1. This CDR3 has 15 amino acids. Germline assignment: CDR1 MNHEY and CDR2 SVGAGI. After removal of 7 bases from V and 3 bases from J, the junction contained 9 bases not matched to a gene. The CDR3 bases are TGTGCCAGCAAAAAAGACAGGGGGCAAAACTACGAGCAGTACTTC. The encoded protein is CASKKDRGQNYEQYF.